This TCR beta chain was identified in a study of long-term antiretroviral therapy in people with HIV. Findings and limits, study-wide: Blood draws took place between about 2004 and 2018 and possibly involved older ART regimens. Diversity remained lower than transplant donor controls, even though it increased after ART.

This clone appeared once. As yet, its antigen is unknown. The CDR3 covers 14 residues. Germline V gene data show CDR1 as LNHDA and CDR2 as SQIVND (reference sequence). V gave up 6 bases and J gave up 3 bases, with 12 bases separating them. The immunoSEQ assay was v3.0, run at survey level. Assay: immunoSEQ multiplex PCR; the TCRdb copy retains only in-frame clones and omits some. The sample holds roughly 18,000 clones; around 91% are singletons and the top ten take roughly a tenth. This clonotype was sampled from a man aged 50 to 59 with HIV. This chain uses TRBV19 with TRBJ1-5, with no clear D. Material: unsorted PBMCs, obtained 3 years after starting antiretroviral therapy. The CDR3 DNA sequence: TGTGCCAGTAGCCTGAACCAAGTCAATCAGCCCCAGCATTTT. Amino acids: CASSLNQVNQPQHF.